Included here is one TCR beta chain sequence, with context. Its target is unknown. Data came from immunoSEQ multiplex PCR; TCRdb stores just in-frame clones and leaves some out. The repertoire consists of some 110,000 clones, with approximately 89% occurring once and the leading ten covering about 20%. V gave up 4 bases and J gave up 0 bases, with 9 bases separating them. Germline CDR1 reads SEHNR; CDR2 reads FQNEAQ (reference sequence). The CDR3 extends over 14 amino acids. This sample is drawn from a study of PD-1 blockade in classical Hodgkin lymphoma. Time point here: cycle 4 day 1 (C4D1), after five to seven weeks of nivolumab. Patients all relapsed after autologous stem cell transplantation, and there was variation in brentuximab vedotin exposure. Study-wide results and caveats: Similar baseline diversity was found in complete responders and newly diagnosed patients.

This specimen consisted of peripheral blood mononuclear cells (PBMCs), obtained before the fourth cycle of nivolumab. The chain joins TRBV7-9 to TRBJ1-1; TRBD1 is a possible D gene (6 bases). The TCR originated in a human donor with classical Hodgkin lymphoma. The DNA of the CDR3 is TGTGCCAGCAGCTCTCAGGGGATGAACACTGAAGCTTTCTTT. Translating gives CASSSQGMNTEAFF.